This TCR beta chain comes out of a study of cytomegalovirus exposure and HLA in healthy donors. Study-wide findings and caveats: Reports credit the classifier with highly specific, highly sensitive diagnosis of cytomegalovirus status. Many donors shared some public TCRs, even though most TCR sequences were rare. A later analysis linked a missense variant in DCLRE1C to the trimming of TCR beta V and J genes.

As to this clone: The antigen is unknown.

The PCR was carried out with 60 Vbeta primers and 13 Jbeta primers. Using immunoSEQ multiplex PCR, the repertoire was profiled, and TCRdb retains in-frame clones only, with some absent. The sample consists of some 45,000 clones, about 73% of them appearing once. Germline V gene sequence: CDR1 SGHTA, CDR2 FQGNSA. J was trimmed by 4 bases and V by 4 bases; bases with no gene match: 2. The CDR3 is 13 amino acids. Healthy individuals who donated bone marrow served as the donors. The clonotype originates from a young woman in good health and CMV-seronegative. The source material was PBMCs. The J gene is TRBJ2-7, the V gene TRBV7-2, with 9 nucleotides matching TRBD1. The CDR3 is CASSWTGVYEQYF. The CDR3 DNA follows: TGTGCCAGCAGCTGGACAGGGGTATACGAGCAGTACTTC.